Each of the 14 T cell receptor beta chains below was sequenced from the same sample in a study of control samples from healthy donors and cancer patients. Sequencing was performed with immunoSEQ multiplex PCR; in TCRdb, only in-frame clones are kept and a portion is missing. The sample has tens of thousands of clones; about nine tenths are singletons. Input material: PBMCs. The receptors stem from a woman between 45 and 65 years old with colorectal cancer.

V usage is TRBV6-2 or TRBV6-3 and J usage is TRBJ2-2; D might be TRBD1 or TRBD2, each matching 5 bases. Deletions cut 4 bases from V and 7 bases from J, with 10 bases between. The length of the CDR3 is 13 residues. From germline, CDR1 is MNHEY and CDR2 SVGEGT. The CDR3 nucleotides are TGTGCCAGCAGTTTTGGGGGAATCGGGGAGCTGTTTTTT. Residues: CASSFGGIGELFF.

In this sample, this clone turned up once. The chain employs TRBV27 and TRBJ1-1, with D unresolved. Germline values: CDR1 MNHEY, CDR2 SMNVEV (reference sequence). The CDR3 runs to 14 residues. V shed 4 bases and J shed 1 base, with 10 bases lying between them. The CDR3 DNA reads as TGTGCCAGCAGTTCCGACAATTGGAACACTGAAGCTTTCTTT. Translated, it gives CASSSDNWNTEAFF.

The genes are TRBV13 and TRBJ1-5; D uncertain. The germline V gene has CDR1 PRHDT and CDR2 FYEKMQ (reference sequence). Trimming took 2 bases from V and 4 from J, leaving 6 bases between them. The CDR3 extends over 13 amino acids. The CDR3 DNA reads TGTGCCAGCAGCTTATATGGGAATCAGCCCCAGCATTTT. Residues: CASSLYGNQPQHF.

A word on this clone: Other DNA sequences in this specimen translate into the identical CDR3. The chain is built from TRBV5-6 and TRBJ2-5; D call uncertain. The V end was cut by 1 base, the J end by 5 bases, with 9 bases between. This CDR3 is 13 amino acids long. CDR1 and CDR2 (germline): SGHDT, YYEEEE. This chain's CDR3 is CASSLRSGETQYF. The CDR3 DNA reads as TGTGCCAGCAGCTTGAGAAGTGGGGAGACCCAGTACTTC.

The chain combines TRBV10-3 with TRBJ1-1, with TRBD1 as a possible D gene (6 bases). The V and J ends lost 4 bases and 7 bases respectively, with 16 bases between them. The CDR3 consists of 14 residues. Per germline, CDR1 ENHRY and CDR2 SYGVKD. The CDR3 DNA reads TGTGCCATCAGTGGGAACTCAGGGGAGGGTGAAGCTTTCTTT. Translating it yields CAISGNSGEGEAFF.

CDR3 coding DNA: TGTGCCAGCAGTTTATGGGGGCAAAATTCACCCCTCCACTTT. It translates to CASSLWGQNSPLHF. This chain connects TRBV27 to TRBJ1-6, with a possible D match to TRBD1 (6 bases). The V gene's germline CDR1 is MNHEY and CDR2 SMNVEV (reference sequence). The CDR3 is 14 amino acids. V was cut by 1 base and J by 7 bases, with 8 bases left in between.

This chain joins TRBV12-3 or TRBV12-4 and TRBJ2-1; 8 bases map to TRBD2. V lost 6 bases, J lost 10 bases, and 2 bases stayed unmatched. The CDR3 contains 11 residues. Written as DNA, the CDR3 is TGTGCCAGCAGGACGGGGGGGGAGCAGTTCTTC. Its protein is CASRTGGEQFF.

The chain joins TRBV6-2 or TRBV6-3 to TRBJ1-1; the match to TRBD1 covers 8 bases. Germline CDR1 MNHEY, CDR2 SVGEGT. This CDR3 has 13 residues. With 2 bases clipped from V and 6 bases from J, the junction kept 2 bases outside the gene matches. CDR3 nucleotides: TGTGCCAGCAGTTACCGACAGGGGTCTGAAGCTTTCTTT. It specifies CASSYRQGSEAFF.

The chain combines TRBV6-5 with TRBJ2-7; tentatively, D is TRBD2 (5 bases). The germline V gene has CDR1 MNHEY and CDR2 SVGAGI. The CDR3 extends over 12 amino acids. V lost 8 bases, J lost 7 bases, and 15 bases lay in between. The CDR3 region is CASRHPTGEQYV. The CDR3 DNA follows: TGTGCCAGCCGACATCCAACGGGGGAGCAGTACGTC.

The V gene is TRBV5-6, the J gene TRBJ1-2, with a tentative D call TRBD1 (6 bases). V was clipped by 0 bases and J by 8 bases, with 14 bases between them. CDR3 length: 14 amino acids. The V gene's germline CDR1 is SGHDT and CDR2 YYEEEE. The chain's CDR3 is CASSLDQGLGGYTF. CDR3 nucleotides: TGTGCCAGCAGCTTGGATCAGGGGTTAGGAGGCTACACCTTC.

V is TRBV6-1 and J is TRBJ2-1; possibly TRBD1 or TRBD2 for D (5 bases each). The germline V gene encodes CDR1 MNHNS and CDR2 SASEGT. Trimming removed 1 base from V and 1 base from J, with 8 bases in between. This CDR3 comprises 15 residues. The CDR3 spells CASSEGGASYNEQFF. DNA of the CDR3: TGTGCCAGCAGTGAAGGAGGGGCGTCCTACAATGAGCAGTTCTTC.

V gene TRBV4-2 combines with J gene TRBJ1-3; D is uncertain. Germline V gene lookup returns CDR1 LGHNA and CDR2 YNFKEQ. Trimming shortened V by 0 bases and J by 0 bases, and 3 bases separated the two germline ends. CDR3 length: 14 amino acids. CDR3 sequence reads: CASSQEVSGNTIYF. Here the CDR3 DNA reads TGTGCCAGCAGCCAAGAGGTCTCTGGAAACACCATATATTTT.

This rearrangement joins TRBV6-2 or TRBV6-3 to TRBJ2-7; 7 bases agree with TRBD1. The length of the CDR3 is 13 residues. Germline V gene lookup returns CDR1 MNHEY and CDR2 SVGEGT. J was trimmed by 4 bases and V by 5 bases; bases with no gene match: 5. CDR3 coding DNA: TGTGCCAGCAGTGGGACAGTGTCGTACGAGCAGTACGTC. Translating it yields CASSGTVSYEQYV.

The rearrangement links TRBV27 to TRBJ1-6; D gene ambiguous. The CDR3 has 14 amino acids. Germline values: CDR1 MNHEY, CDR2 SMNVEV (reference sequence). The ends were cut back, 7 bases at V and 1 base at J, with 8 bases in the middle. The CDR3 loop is CASKGASYNSPLHF. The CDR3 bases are TGTGCCAGCAAAGGAGCATCCTATAATTCACCCCTCCACTTT.